This T cell receptor (beta chain) was sequenced during a study of cytomegalovirus exposure and HLA in healthy donors. PCR amplification relied on 60 Vbeta primers (plus 13 Jbeta primers). In the authors' workflow: Some 80 million unique TCR beta chains, about 12 million shared, were counted in a later analysis. The protocol was immunoSEQ multiplex PCR, while the TCRdb copy is restricted to in-frame clones and leaves out a portion. The V and J calls and clone size come from that table; D and trimming were worked out from the DNA. The data show under 110,000 clones, with more than 75% seen just once and under 8% held by the top ten. From germline, CDR1 is MNHNS and CDR2 SASEGT. This CDR3 is built from 15 residues. With 3 bases clipped from V and 3 bases from J, the junction kept 7 bases outside the gene matches.

The chain carries TRBV6-1 and TRBJ2-7; 8 positions match TRBD1. The specimen sequenced was PBMCs. This receptor was obtained from a woman aged 45-65 years in good health and CMV-seropositive. DNA for the CDR3: TGTGCCAGCAGTGACTACGGGACAGGAAACTACGAGCAGTACTTC. Its protein is CASSDYGTGNYEQYF.